Presented here are 2 T cell receptor beta chains from one specimen sequenced in a study of glioma-infiltrating T cells. Amplification of TCR alpha and beta CDR3 regions from RNA used iRepertoire nested multiplex PCR. TCRdb independently ran MiXCR on the multiplex PCR reads; one entry per CDR3 protein. The data show about 93,000 distinct CDR3 sequences, about 40% seen once. Sequencing was performed on glioma tissue, nonneoplastic brain tissue, or PBMCs (not recorded which). The receptors derive from a human donor with low-grade glioma or glioblastoma, undergoing nonglioma brain surgery, or in good health (not recorded which).

This clonotype was counted ten times or more. This sequence joins TRBV6-2 or TRBV6-3 and TRBJ2-1, with 9 bases matching TRBD2. Losses at the gene ends were 6 bases for V and 4 bases for J; bases not matched to a gene: 4. The CDR3 has 14 residues. Germline V gives CDR1 MNHEY, CDR2 SVGEGT. The CDR3 spells CASRPLAGYNEQFF. CDR3 sequence (DNA): TGTGCCAGCAGACCTCTAGCGGGATACAATGAGCAGTTCTTC.

The gene calls are TRBV5-4 and TRBJ2-7; 11 bases line up with TRBD2. Germline V gene lookup returns CDR1 SGHNT and CDR2 YYREEE (reference sequence). The CDR3 runs to 15 residues. Trimming removed 3 bases from V and 3 bases from J; junction bases left unmatched: 5. The CDR3 DNA reads TGTGCCAGCAGCTCGCTAGCGGGAGGCTACTACGAGCAGTACTTC. The encoded protein is CASSSLAGGYYEQYF.